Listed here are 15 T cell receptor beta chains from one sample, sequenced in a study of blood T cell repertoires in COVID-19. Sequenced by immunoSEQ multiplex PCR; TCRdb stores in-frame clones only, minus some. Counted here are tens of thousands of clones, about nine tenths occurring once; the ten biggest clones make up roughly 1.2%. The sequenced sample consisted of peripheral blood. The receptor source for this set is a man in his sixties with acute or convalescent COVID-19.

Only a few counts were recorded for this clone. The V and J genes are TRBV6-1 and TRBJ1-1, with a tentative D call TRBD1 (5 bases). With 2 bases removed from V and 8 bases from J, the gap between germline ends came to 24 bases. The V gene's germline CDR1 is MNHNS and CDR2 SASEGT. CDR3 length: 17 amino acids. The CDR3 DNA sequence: TGTGCCAGCAGTGAATCTCCTTTTTCAGGGATTCGTTTAGAAGCTTTCTTT. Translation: CASSESPFSGIRLEAFF.

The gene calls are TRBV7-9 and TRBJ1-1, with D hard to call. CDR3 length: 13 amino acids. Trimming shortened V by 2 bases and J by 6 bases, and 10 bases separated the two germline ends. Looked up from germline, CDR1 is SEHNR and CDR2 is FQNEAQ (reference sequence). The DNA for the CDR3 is TGTGCCAGCAGCTTAAAAACTCGTTCTGAAGCTTTCTTT. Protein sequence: CASSLKTRSEAFF.

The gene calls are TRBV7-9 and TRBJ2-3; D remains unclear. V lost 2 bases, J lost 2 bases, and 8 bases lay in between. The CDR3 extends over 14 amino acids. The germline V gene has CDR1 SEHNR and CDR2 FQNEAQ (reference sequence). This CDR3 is CASSLRADTDTQYF. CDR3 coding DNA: TGTGCCAGCAGCTTAAGAGCTGACACAGATACGCAGTATTTT.

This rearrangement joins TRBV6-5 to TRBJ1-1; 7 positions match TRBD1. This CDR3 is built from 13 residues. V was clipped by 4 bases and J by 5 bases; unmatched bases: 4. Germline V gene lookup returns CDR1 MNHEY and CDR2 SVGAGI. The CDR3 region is CASSWDRNTEAFF. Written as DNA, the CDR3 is TGTGCCAGCAGTTGGGACAGAAATACTGAAGCTTTCTTT.

CDR3 nucleotide sequence: TGTGCCAGTAGTATAGGGACAGGGTATCAGCCCCAGCATTTT. The encoded protein is CASSIGTGYQPQHF. V and J are TRBV19 and TRBJ1-5; 8 bases line up with TRBD1. Germline assignment: CDR1 LNHDA and CDR2 SQIVND (reference sequence). The ends lost 1 base at V and 5 bases at J; junction bases unmatched: 1. The CDR3 sequence is 14 residues long. Together with reference TRBV19 and TRBJ1-5, the CDR3 gives the full variable domain: DGGITQSPKYLFRKEGQNVTLSCEQNLNHDAMYWYRQDPGQGLRLIYYSQIVNDFQKGDIAEGYSVSREKKESFPLTVTSAQKNPTAFYLCASSIGTGYQPQHFGDGTRLSIL.

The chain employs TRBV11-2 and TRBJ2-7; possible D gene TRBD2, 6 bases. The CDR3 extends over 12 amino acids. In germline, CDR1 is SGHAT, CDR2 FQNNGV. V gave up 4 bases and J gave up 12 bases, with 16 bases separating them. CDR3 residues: CASSSPGGTVYF. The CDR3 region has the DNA TGTGCCAGCAGCTCGCCCGGCGGGACGGTGTACTTC.

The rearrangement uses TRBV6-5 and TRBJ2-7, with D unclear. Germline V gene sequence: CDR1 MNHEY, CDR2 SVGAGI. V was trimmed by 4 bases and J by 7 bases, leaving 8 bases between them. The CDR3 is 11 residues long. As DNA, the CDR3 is TGTGCCAGCAGTTCCTTTAATGAGCAGTACTTC. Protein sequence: CASSSFNEQYF.

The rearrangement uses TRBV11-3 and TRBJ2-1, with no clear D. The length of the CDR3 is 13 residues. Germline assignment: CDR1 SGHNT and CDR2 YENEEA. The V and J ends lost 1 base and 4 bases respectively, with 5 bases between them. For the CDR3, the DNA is TGTGCCAGCAGCTTAGGGCAGTACAATGAGCAGTTCTTC. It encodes CASSLGQYNEQFF.

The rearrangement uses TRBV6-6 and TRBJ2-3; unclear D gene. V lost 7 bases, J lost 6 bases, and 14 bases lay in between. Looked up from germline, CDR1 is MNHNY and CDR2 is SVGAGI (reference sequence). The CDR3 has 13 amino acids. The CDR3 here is CASNGRQTDTQYF. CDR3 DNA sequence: TGTGCCAGCAACGGCAGGCAAACGGATACGCAGTATTTT.

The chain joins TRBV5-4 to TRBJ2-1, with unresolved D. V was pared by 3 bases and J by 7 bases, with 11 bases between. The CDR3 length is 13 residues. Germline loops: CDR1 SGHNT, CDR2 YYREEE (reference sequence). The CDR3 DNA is TGTGCCAGCAGCTACCCGGGTTTAAATGAGCAGTTCTTC. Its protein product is CASSYPGLNEQFF.

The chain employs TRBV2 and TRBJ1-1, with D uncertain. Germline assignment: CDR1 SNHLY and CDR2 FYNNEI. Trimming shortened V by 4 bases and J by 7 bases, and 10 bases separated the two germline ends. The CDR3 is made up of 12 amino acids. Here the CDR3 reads CASSGLIHEAFF. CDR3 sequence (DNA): TGTGCCAGCAGTGGTCTAATCCATGAAGCTTTCTTT.

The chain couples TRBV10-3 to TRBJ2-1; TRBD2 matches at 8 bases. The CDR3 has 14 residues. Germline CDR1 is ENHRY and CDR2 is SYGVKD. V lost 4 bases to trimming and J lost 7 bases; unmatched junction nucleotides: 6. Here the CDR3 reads CAISGSGGRNEQFF. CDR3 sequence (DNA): TGTGCCATCAGTGGAAGCGGGGGAAGAAATGAGCAGTTCTTC.

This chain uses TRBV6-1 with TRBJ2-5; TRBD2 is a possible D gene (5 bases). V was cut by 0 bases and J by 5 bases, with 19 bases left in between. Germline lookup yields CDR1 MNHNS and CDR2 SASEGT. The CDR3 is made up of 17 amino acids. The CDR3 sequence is CASSEANWESERETQYF. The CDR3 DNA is TGTGCCAGCAGTGAAGCGAATTGGGAAAGCGAGCGGGAGACCCAGTACTTC.

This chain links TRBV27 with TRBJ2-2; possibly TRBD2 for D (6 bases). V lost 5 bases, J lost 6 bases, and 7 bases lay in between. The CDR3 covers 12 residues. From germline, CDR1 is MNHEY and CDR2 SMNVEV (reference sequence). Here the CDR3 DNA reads TGTGCCAGCAGTGGGGGGTCCGGGGAGCTGTTTTTT. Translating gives CASSGGSGELFF.

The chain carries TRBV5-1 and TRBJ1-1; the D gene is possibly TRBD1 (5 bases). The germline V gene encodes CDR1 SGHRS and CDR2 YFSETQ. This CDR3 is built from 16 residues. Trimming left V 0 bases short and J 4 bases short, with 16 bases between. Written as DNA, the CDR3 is TGCGCCAGCAGCTTGGGCGACAGTCCAAGGTTCACTGAAGCTTTCTTT. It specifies CASSLGDSPRFTEAFF.